The 12 T cell receptor beta chains below all came from one sample that was sequenced in a study of Ad26.COV2.S vaccination and SARS-CoV-2 variants. Specified treatment: about 20 received Ad26.COV2.S at low or high dose, single or two shots; five or six received placebo; per-sample allocation not given. On day 63 after the first injection, vaccine and placebo recipients gave samples. Profiled with immunoSEQ multiplex PCR; TCRdb holds only in-frame clones, not every one. The data hold more than 300,000 clones, with just over 85% observed a single time. The source was peripheral blood, collected in a trial of Ad26.COV2.S vaccine versus placebo. Receptors originate from a person between 18 and 59 years old who received the Ad26.COV2.S COVID-19 vaccine or a placebo.

The chain combines TRBV6-5 with TRBJ2-1, with a weak D call TRBD1 (5 bases). CDR3 size: 12 residues. Trimming stripped 6 bases from V and 9 bases from J, with 12 bases between. In germline, CDR1 is MNHEY, CDR2 SVGAGI. CDR3 bases: TGTGCCAGCAGCCGCAGAGACAGTGAGCAGTTCTTC. This codes for CASSRRDSEQFF.

As DNA, the CDR3 is TGTGCCAGCAGCCAACAGGGGGCTGCTGAAAAACTGTTTTTT. Translated: CASSQQGAAEKLFF. This chain links TRBV3-1 (or the pseudogene TRBV3-2) with TRBJ1-4; TRBD1 aligns across 8 bases. Unmatched junction bases numbered 3, after V lost 2 bases and J lost 7 bases. The CDR3 has 14 amino acids. CDR1 and CDR2 from the germline V gene are LGHDT and YNNKEL (reference sequence).

V gene TRBV7-3 combines with J gene TRBJ1-1, with 8 bases lining up with TRBD1. The ends lost 2 bases at V and 5 bases at J; junction bases unmatched: 4. The CDR3 runs 14 residues. CDR1 SGHTA and CDR2 FQGTGA come from the germline V gene. CDR3 DNA sequence: TGTGCCAGCAGCTTACACAGGGGGGATACTGAAGCTTTCTTT. This sequence encodes CASSLHRGDTEAFF.

This chain links TRBV12-1 with TRBJ2-5; the D call TRBD1 from the table was never checked on the DNA. TRBV12-1 is described as a pseudogene. The CDR3 is 15 amino acids. The CDR3 is CANPQTDRTAETQYF. In DNA, the CDR3 is TGTGCCAACCCACAGACGGACAGGACGGCAGAGACCCAGTACTTC.

This sequence joins TRBV5-1 and TRBJ2-3, with D unclear. From germline, CDR1 is SGHRS and CDR2 YFSETQ. V was trimmed by 3 bases and J by 0 bases, leaving 8 bases between them. CDR3 length: 14 residues. The CDR3 is CASSSSLSTDTQYF. The CDR3, as DNA: TGCGCCAGCAGCTCAAGCCTTAGCACAGATACGCAGTATTTT.

This clone was observed once. This chain links TRBV6-4 with TRBJ1-1; D may be TRBD1 (5 bases). From germline, CDR1 is MRHNA and CDR2 SNTAGT. The CDR3 is 11 amino acids. The CDR3 DNA is TGTGCTAGCCCCCAGGGAACTGAAGCTTTCTTT. Translation gives CASPQGTEAFF.

This clone has a single count. The CDR3 reads CASSLGFSGAAEETQYF. The CDR3 nucleotides read TGTGCCAGCAGCTTAGGGTTTTCGGGGGCCGCGGAGGAGACCCAGTACTTC. This chain uses TRBV7-9 with TRBJ2-5; D is perhaps TRBD1 or TRBD2 (6 bases each). Germline V gene sequence: CDR1 SEHNR, CDR2 FQNEAQ (reference sequence). The CDR3 has 17 amino acids. V shed 1 base and J shed 5 bases, with 20 bases lying between them.

The chain recombines TRBV4-1 with TRBJ1-3; the D gene is possibly TRBD1 (5 bases). The CDR3 has 15 residues. V lost 4 bases to trimming and J lost 8 bases, with 18 bases between them. Germline CDR1 reads MGHRA; CDR2 reads YSYEKL. Here the CDR3 DNA reads TGCGCCAGCAGCCTAACCCAGGGAAGGGCGGACACCATATATTTT. This translates into CASSLTQGRADTIYF.

This clone was counted once. V gene TRBV7-2 combines with J gene TRBJ2-7; no clear D gene. CDR3 length: 12 amino acids. Germline loops: CDR1 SGHTA, CDR2 FQGNSA. V shed 2 bases and J shed 6 bases, with 8 bases lying between them. CDR3 coding DNA: TGTGCCAGCAGCTTACAGGTGGGCGAGCAGTACTTC. Protein product: CASSLQVGEQYF. Combining the CDR3 with reference TRBV7-2 and TRBJ2-7 gives the whole variable domain GAGVSQSPSNKVTEKGKDVELRCDPISGHTALYWYRQSLGQGLEFLIYFQGNSAPDKSGLPSDRFSAERTGGSVSTLTIQRTQQEDSAVYLCASSLQVGEQYFGPGTRLTVT.

The V and J genes are TRBV15 and TRBJ1-1; no clear D. The germline V gene encodes CDR1 LNHNV and CDR2 YYDKDF (reference sequence). CDR3 size: 14 residues. V was trimmed by 0 bases and J by 1 base, leaving 6 bases between them. The CDR3 sequence: CATSRDKKNTEAFF. CDR3 DNA sequence: TGTGCCACCAGCAGAGATAAGAAGAACACTGAAGCTTTCTTT.

This clone appeared once. V is TRBV6-1 and J is TRBJ1-2, with a possible D match to TRBD1 (5 bases). This CDR3 has 14 amino acids. Germline V gene lookup returns CDR1 MNHNS and CDR2 SASEGT. V was trimmed by 3 bases and J by 4 bases, leaving 12 bases between them. The CDR3 loop is CASSDVWGPYGYTF. The CDR3, as DNA: TGTGCCAGCAGTGATGTATGGGGACCCTATGGCTACACCTTC.

In this sample, this clone turned up once. This chain uses TRBV5-1 with TRBJ2-1; 9 positions agree with TRBD1. V lost 9 bases to trimming and J lost 9 bases; unmatched junction nucleotides: 19. The CDR3 runs 16 residues. The germline CDR1 and CDR2 sequences are SGHRS and YFSETQ. The CDR3: CATHPIPGQGVREQFF. The CDR3 DNA sequence: TGCGCCACCCATCCGATACCGGGACAGGGCGTTCGTGAGCAGTTCTTC.